The clone carrying this T cell receptor (beta chain) came up many times. This sample stems from a study of T cells in Graves' hyperthyroidism and ophthalmopathy. TCR beta CDR3 regions were amplified from RNA. First-round RT-PCR with HTBI primers amplified the TCR CDR3 region. TCRdb used MiXCR to reprocess the multiplex PCR reads, holding one entry per CDR3 protein. This sample has about 610,000 distinct CDR3 sequences, with 14% to 15% found just once. This sequence was found in a woman between 35 and 50 years old with Graves' ophthalmopathy. Source material: blood.

CDR3 DNA sequence: TGTGCCAGCAGCTCTTGGACAGAGTACACTGAAGCTTTCTTT. Amino acid sequence: CASSSWTEYTEAFF. The chain combines TRBV11-2 with TRBJ1-1; D possibly corresponds to TRBD1 (6 bases). The germline V and J ends were trimmed by 4 bases and 3 bases, with 12 bases remaining between them. Per the germline V gene, CDR1 is SGHAT and CDR2 is FQNNGV. The CDR3 sequence is 14 residues long.